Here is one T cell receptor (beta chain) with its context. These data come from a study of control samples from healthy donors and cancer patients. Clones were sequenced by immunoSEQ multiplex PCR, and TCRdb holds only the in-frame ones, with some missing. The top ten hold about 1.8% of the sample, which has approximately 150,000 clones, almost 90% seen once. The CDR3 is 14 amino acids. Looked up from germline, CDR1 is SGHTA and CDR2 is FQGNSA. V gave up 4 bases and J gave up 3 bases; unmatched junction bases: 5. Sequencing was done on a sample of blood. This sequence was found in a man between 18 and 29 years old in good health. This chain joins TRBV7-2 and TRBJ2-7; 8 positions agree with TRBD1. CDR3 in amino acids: CASSSSTGGYEQYF. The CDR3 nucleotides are TGTGCCAGCAGCTCGTCAACAGGGGGCTACGAGCAGTACTTC.